The 27 T cell receptor beta chains in this list originate from one sample, sequenced in a study of control samples from healthy donors and cancer patients. Using immunoSEQ multiplex PCR, the repertoire was profiled, and TCRdb retains in-frame clones only, with some absent. This table holds 90,000 to 150,000 clones, about 87% found once. The sequenced sample was blood. The receptors originated from a man aged 25-45 years in good health.

The chain uses TRBV5-8 and TRBJ1-1; D is undetermined. Germline V lookup: CDR1 SGHTS, CDR2 YDEGEE. V lost 4 bases and J 5 bases, leaving 12 bases between the germline ends. The CDR3 spans 13 residues. The CDR3 nucleotides read TGTGCCAGCAGCCTCCAAGGGTGGACTGAAGCTTTCTTT. Translation: CASSLQGWTEAFF. The variable domain in full, completed from reference TRBV5-8 and TRBJ1-1, reads EAGVTQSPTHLIKTRGQQATLRCSPISGHTSVYWYQQALGLGLQFLLWYDEGEERNRGNFPPRFSGRQFPNYSSELNVNALELEDSALYLCASSLQGWTEAFFGQGTRLTVV.

V usage is TRBV14 and J usage is TRBJ1-1; TRBD1 aligns across 7 bases. The CDR3 sequence is 14 residues long. The V and J ends lost 4 bases and 5 bases, in that order; junction bases with no gene match: 7. Germline V gene sequence: CDR1 SGHDN, CDR2 FVKESK. The CDR3 DNA follows: TGTGCCAGCAGCCCCCCTTACAGGGGAACTGAAGCTTTCTTT. This codes for CASSPPYRGTEAFF.

CDR3 protein: CASNPRGLNTEAFF. DNA of the CDR3: TGCGCCAGTAATCCTCGGGGTTTGAACACTGAAGCTTTCTTT. The chain has TRBV5-1 and TRBJ1-1; D gene ambiguous. This CDR3 region has 14 residues. The germline V and J ends were trimmed by 8 bases and 0 bases, with 14 bases remaining between them. In germline, CDR1 is SGHRS, CDR2 YFSETQ. The variable domain in full, completed from reference TRBV5-1 and TRBJ1-1, reads KAGVTQTPRYLIKTRGQQVTLSCSPISGHRSVSWYQQTPGQGLQFLFEYFSETQRNKGNFPGRFSGRQFSNSRSEMNVSTLELGDSALYLCASNPRGLNTEAFFGQGTRLTVV.

This chain connects TRBV30 to TRBJ1-2; D might be TRBD1 (5 bases). The V gene's germline CDR1 is GTSNPN and CDR2 SVGIG (reference sequence). This CDR3 spans 13 amino acids. Trimming left V 0 bases short and J 8 bases short, with 13 bases between. The CDR3 loop reads CAWSVQWGDGYTF. CDR3 nucleotide sequence: TGTGCCTGGAGTGTACAATGGGGGGACGGCTACACCTTC.

The V and J genes are TRBV30 and TRBJ1-5, with D tentatively TRBD1 (5 bases). CDR1 is GTSNPN and CDR2 is SVGIG in the germline V gene (reference sequence). V was cut by 4 bases and J by 1 base, with 11 bases left in between. The CDR3 is 14 amino acids. DNA for the CDR3: TGTGCCTGGACCACGGGACTGAGCAATCAGCCCCAGCATTTT. Its protein is CAWTTGLSNQPQHF.

The chain combines TRBV2 with TRBJ1-1, with D tentatively TRBD1 (5 bases). V was pared by 5 bases and J by 3 bases, with 10 bases between. The CDR3 covers 13 residues. Germline CDR1 and CDR2: SNHLY and FYNNEI. The CDR3 nucleotides read TGTGCCAGCAGTCTCGACAGATACACTGAAGCTTTCTTT. Encoded protein: CASSLDRYTEAFF.

This chain joins TRBV29-1 and TRBJ2-1; tentative D call: TRBD1 (6 bases). The germline V and J ends were trimmed by 6 bases and 4 bases, with 19 bases remaining between them. The CDR3 sequence is 15 residues long. The germline V gene encodes CDR1 SQVTM and CDR2 ANQGSEA. The chain's CDR3 is CSVAGALNRYNEQFF. CDR3 in DNA: TGCAGCGTAGCAGGGGCCTTAAACCGATACAATGAGCAGTTCTTC.

The chain employs TRBV7-2 and TRBJ2-5, with D unclear. Between the trimmed V and J ends, which lost 3 bases and 1 base, there was a span of 12 bases. CDR1 and CDR2 from the germline V gene are SGHTA and FQGNSA. The CDR3 covers 15 residues. The CDR3 spells CASSLYLEFQETQYF. The CDR3 DNA sequence: TGTGCCAGCAGCTTGTACCTGGAGTTCCAAGAGACCCAGTACTTC.

This clone has a handful of counts. The chain couples TRBV11-2 to TRBJ2-3; either TRBD1 or TRBD2 may fit D (5 bases each). Trimming left V 5 bases short and J 2 bases short, with 17 bases between. Looked up from germline, CDR1 is SGHAT and CDR2 is FQNNGV. The CDR3 covers 16 residues. Here the CDR3 reads CASSPRHGDLTDTQYF. In DNA form, the CDR3 reads TGTGCCAGCAGCCCGAGGCATGGGGACCTCACAGATACGCAGTATTTT.

The V call is TRBV13, the J call TRBJ1-4; 7 bases match TRBD1. The CDR3 consists of 16 residues. V gave up 4 bases and J gave up 7 bases; unmatched junction bases: 12. CDR1 is PRHDT and CDR2 is FYEKMQ in the germline V gene (reference sequence). The CDR3 loop reads CASSSSSQGVGEKLFF. CDR3 in DNA: TGTGCCAGCAGCTCGTCGAGCCAGGGGGTGGGTGAAAAACTGTTTTTT.

This CDR3 is CASSDNTLDEKLFF. The CDR3 DNA reads TGCGCCAGCAGTGACAACACCCTGGACGAAAAACTGTTTTTT. The chain couples TRBV10-1 to TRBJ1-4, with D unclear. The CDR3 consists of 14 residues. Germline CDR1 reads WNHNN; CDR2 reads SYGVQD (reference sequence). Trimming removed 3 bases at V and 8 bases at J, with 13 bases between.

The chain couples TRBV5-4 to TRBJ1-3, with no clear D. CDR1 and CDR2 (germline): SGHNT, YYREEE (reference sequence). This CDR3 comprises 16 residues. Trimming took off 4 bases at V and 0 bases at J, with 14 bases between the two ends. Here the CDR3 reads CASSRTETLSGNTIYF. The CDR3 region has the DNA TGTGCCAGCAGCCGGACGGAAACACTCTCTGGAAACACCATATATTTT.

CDR3 bases: TGCAGCGTTGCCCCTTCCCCCCCCGCAGATACGCAGTATTTT. It translates to CSVAPSPPADTQYF. The chain joins TRBV29-1 to TRBJ2-3; D unclear. The CDR3 consists of 14 residues. Trimming took off 4 bases at V and 4 bases at J, with 15 bases between the two ends. Germline values: CDR1 SQVTM, CDR2 ANQGSEA.

The CDR3 nucleotides read TGTGCCAGCTCGAGACTGGAGCGGACTGAAGCTTTCTTT. This translates into CASSRLERTEAFF. The gene calls are TRBV2 and TRBJ1-1; the D is unclear. The CDR3 is made up of 13 amino acids. Germline lookup yields CDR1 SNHLY and CDR2 FYNNEI. The V end lost 8 bases, the J end lost 5 bases, and 15 bases lay between the germline ends.

The genes are TRBV27 and TRBJ2-1, with D maybe TRBD2 (5 bases). Germline V gives CDR1 MNHEY, CDR2 SMNVEV (reference sequence). V dropped 3 bases and J dropped 3 bases, with 12 bases sitting between them. The CDR3 consists of 15 residues. The CDR3 region has the DNA TGTGCCAGCAGTTTTCGGGGAAAAGGCTACAATGAGCAGTTCTTC. It yields the protein CASSFRGKGYNEQFF.

J is TRBJ2-5 and V is TRBV5-6; D call uncertain. With 1 base removed from V and 7 bases from J, the gap between germline ends came to 5 bases. This CDR3 spans 11 amino acids. Germline CDR1 and CDR2: SGHDT and YYEEEE. The CDR3 region is CASSLSGTQYF. The CDR3 region has the DNA TGTGCCAGCAGCTTGAGTGGGACCCAGTACTTC.

The chain uses TRBV9 and TRBJ2-5; possibly TRBD2 for D (6 bases). Germline V gives CDR1 SGDLS, CDR2 YYNGEE. With 0 bases removed from V and 5 bases from J, the gap between germline ends came to 14 bases. The CDR3 length is 15 residues. CDR3: CASSVGSAGWETQYF. The CDR3 bases are TGTGCCAGCAGCGTAGGCAGCGCGGGGTGGGAGACCCAGTACTTC. Full variable domain (outside the CDR3, taken from reference TRBV9 and TRBJ2-5): DSGVTQTPKHLITATGQRVTLRCSPRSGDLSVYWYQQSLDQGLQFLIQYYNGEERAKGNILERFSAQQFPDLHSELNLSSLELGDSALYFCASSVGSAGWETQYFGPGTRLLVL.

This chain joins TRBV30 and TRBJ2-1; D is unclear. The germline V gene encodes CDR1 GTSNPN and CDR2 SVGIG (reference sequence). This CDR3 region has 13 residues. Trimming shortened V by 4 bases and J by 0 bases, and 7 bases separated the two germline ends. CDR3 sequence: CAWTTGSYNEQFF. The CDR3 DNA is TGTGCCTGGACGACGGGCTCCTACAATGAGCAGTTCTTC.

This sequence joins TRBV9 and TRBJ1-2; D possibly corresponds to TRBD1 (6 bases). V was clipped by 0 bases and J by 8 bases, with 17 bases between them. The CDR3 length is 15 residues. Germline V gives CDR1 SGDLS, CDR2 YYNGEE. CDR3 sequence reads: CASSVEGVPNWGYTF. Here the CDR3 DNA reads TGTGCCAGCAGCGTAGAGGGGGTGCCGAACTGGGGCTACACCTTC. The full variable domain, rest sourced from reference TRBV9 and TRBJ1-2, is DSGVTQTPKHLITATGQRVTLRCSPRSGDLSVYWYQQSLDQGLQFLIQYYNGEERAKGNILERFSAQQFPDLHSELNLSSLELGDSALYFCASSVEGVPNWGYTFGSGTRLTVV.

The chain is built from TRBV7-3 and TRBJ2-1; either TRBD1 or TRBD2 may supply D (5 bases each). This CDR3 contains 15 residues. Germline CDR1 is SGHTA and CDR2 is FQGTGA. V shed 4 bases and J shed 2 bases, with 12 bases lying between them. This chain's CDR3 is CASSSRGGTYNEQFF. The CDR3 bases are TGTGCCAGCAGCTCCCGTGGGGGAACCTACAATGAGCAGTTCTTC.

The V and J genes are TRBV3-1 (or the pseudogene TRBV3-2) and TRBJ2-3; D possibly corresponds to TRBD2 (7 bases). CDR3 size: 17 residues. V lost 0 bases to trimming and J lost 0 bases, with 13 bases between them. Germline loops: CDR1 LGHDT, CDR2 YNNKEL (reference sequence). The chain's CDR3 is CASSQEWGGHSTDTQYF. In DNA, the CDR3 is TGTGCCAGCAGCCAAGAATGGGGGGGGCACAGCACAGATACGCAGTATTTT.

The chain joins TRBV19 to TRBJ1-1; 7 bases are a match to TRBD1. V was clipped by 6 bases and J by 1 base; unmatched bases: 8. CDR1 is LNHDA, CDR2 SQIVND, per germline (reference sequence). The CDR3 sequence is 15 residues long. In nucleotides, the CDR3 is TGTGCCAGTAGCTGGGGACAGCGCAGGAACACTGAAGCTTTCTTT. This translates into CASSWGQRRNTEAFF.

J is TRBJ1-4 and V is TRBV18; D possibly corresponds to TRBD1 (5 bases). The germline V and J ends were trimmed by 2 bases and 5 bases, with 6 bases remaining between them. The CDR3 runs to 13 residues. Per the germline V gene, CDR1 is KGHSH and CDR2 is LQKENI. Written as DNA, the CDR3 is TGTGCCAGCTCACCAAGGGGCAATGAAAAACTGTTTTTT. Protein sequence: CASSPRGNEKLFF. The complete variable domain, with remaining parts taken from reference TRBV18 and TRBJ1-4, reads NAGVMQNPRHLVRRRGQEARLRCSPMKGHSHVYWYRQLPEEGLKFMVYLQKENIIDESGMPKERFSAEFPKEGPSILRIQQVVRGDSAAYFCASSPRGNEKLFFGSGTQLSVL.

About this clone: The same CDR3 arises from other DNA sequences in this sample as well. The chain carries TRBV5-1 and TRBJ2-1, with TRBD2 matching over 7 bases. J gave up 2 bases and V 2 bases, and 4 bases lay outside the gene matches. Germline CDR1 is SGHRS and CDR2 is YFSETQ. This CDR3 is 15 amino acids long. CDR3 loop: CASSFDGGTYNEQFF. In nucleotides, the CDR3 is TGCGCCAGCAGCTTTGACGGGGGGACCTACAATGAGCAGTTCTTC.

The rearrangement joins TRBV27 to TRBJ2-7; D not resolved. This CDR3 region has 15 residues. Looked up from germline, CDR1 is MNHEY and CDR2 is SMNVEV (reference sequence). With 6 bases removed from V and 0 bases from J, the gap between germline ends came to 15 bases. Written as DNA, the CDR3 is TGTGCCAGCAGACTTGCACCTGACGCCTCCTACGAGCAGTACTTC. This translates into CASRLAPDASYEQYF.

This sequence joins TRBV6-5 and TRBJ1-2; tentatively, D is TRBD1 (5 bases). V was clipped by 2 bases and J by 9 bases, with 10 bases between them. From germline, CDR1 is MNHEY and CDR2 SVGAGI. This CDR3 is built from 12 residues. CDR3 nucleotide sequence: TGTGCCAGCAGTTACCCGGGGGGAAGCTACACCTTC. Its protein is CASSYPGGSYTF.

The chain carries TRBV28 and TRBJ1-2; 10 bases are shared with TRBD1. With 6 bases clipped from V and 4 bases from J, the junction kept 5 bases outside the gene matches. This CDR3 is built from 14 residues. CDR1 MDHEN and CDR2 SYDVKM come from the germline V gene. CDR3 in amino acids: CASSGTGVGYGYTF. DNA for the CDR3: TGTGCCAGCAGCGGGACAGGGGTTGGCTATGGCTACACCTTC.